Each of the 20 T cell receptor beta chains below was sequenced from the same sample in a study of T cells in Graves' hyperthyroidism and ophthalmopathy. Regions amplified from RNA transcripts were the TCR beta CDR3 regions. The HTBI primer set served for first-round RT-PCR of the TCR CDR3. Each CDR3 protein gets one entry after TCRdb re-called the multiplex PCR reads with MiXCR. The table has roughly 180,000 distinct CDR3 sequences, 15% to 20% seen once. The source material was blood. Receptors originate from a woman aged 50 to 60 with Graves' hyperthyroidism.

This clonotype was recorded at least ten times. The chain has TRBV18 and TRBJ1-2; the D is unclear. V shed 5 bases and J shed 7 bases, with 14 bases lying between them. The germline V gene has CDR1 KGHSH and CDR2 LQKENI. This CDR3 has 13 residues. The CDR3 region is CASSSDAVGGYTF. The CDR3 bases are TGTGCCAGCTCATCCGACGCTGTGGGTGGCTACACCTTC. The full variable domain, its missing parts supplied by reference TRBV18 and TRBJ1-2, is NAGVMQNPRHLVRRRGQEARLRCSPMKGHSHVYWYRQLPEEGLKFMVYLQKENIIDESGMPKERFSAEFPKEGPSILRIQQVVRGDSAAYFCASSSDAVGGYTFGSGTRLTVV.

This clonotype was counted ten times or more. This chain joins TRBV28 and TRBJ1-2; TRBD1 matches at 8 bases. The CDR3 loop spans 15 amino acids. In germline, CDR1 is MDHEN, CDR2 SYDVKM. Trimming at V came to 6 bases and at J to 5 bases, leaving 11 bases not matched to a gene. CDR3 nucleotide sequence: TGTGCCAGCAGAGAGGCACAGACAGGGGAATATGGCTACACCTTC. It specifies CASREAQTGEYGYTF.

Ten or more counts support this clonotype. The rearrangement links TRBV7-9 to TRBJ2-1, with TRBD1 matching 9 bases. There are 14 residues in the CDR3. CDR1 SEHNR and CDR2 FQNEAQ come from the germline V gene (reference sequence). Unmatched junction bases numbered 6, after V lost 8 bases and J lost 4 bases. CDR3 coding DNA: TGTGCCAGCCTCGGACAGGGGTCATACAATGAGCAGTTCTTC. Protein: CASLGQGSYNEQFF. Complete variable domain (other parts from reference TRBV7-9 and TRBJ2-1): DTGVSQNPRHKITKRGQNVTFRCDPISEHNRLYWYRQTLGQGPEFLTYFQNEAQLEKSRLLSDRFSAERPKGSFSTLEIQRTEQGDSAMYLCASLGQGSYNEQFFGPGTRLTVL.

This clonotype was counted at least ten times. The rearrangement links TRBV6-2 or TRBV6-3 to TRBJ1-5; a possible D gene is TRBD1 (5 bases). Germline loops: CDR1 MNHEY, CDR2 SVGEGT. This CDR3 contains 18 residues. V was shortened by 4 bases and J by 2 bases, with 21 bases between the two germline ends. The CDR3 protein is CASSFYGGGKGGNQPQHF. The CDR3 DNA reads as TGTGCCAGCAGTTTCTACGGGGGGGGTAAGGGCGGCAATCAGCCCCAGCATTTT.

This chain connects TRBV13 to TRBJ2-1; D ambiguous. Trimming took off 3 bases at V and 4 bases at J, with 10 bases between the two ends. From germline, CDR1 is PRHDT and CDR2 FYEKMQ (reference sequence). This CDR3 is 14 amino acids long. As DNA, the CDR3 is TGTGCCAGCAGCTTTCGAGCAGGATACAATGAGCAGTTCTTC. The encoded protein is CASSFRAGYNEQFF.

With respect to this clonotype: This may be a read error, as it is one base from a much larger clone. The genes are TRBV10-3 and TRBJ2-7; TRBD2 agrees at 11 bases. J was trimmed by 0 bases and V by 8 bases; bases with no gene match: 3. The CDR3 totals 14 residues. Germline CDR1 is ENHRY and CDR2 is SYGVKD. Here the CDR3 DNA reads TGTGCCATCTCGGGACTAGCGGACTCCTACGAGCAGTACTTC. As protein: CAISGLADSYEQYF.

There are many counts of this clonotype. The chain is built from TRBV11-1 and TRBJ2-5, with 11 bases aligning to TRBD2. The ends lost 5 bases at V and 4 bases at J; junction bases unmatched: 6. CDR3 length equals 15 residues. Germline assignment: CDR1 SGHAT and CDR2 FQDESV (reference sequence). CDR3 protein: CASSPAGTSGETQYF. The CDR3 nucleotides read TGTGCCAGCAGCCCCGCCGGGACTAGCGGAGAGACCCAGTACTTC.

This clonotype was picked up many times. The chain uses TRBV19 and TRBJ1-1; 7 bases agree with TRBD1. The CDR3 consists of 12 residues. Germline CDR1 LNHDA, CDR2 SQIVND (reference sequence). CDR3 protein: CAVGTVNTEAFF. The CDR3 nucleotides read TGTGCGGTGGGGACAGTGAACACTGAAGCTTTCTTT.

This clonotype occurred many times. This chain connects TRBV7-8 to TRBJ1-6; weak D call: TRBD1 (6 bases). Germline lookup yields CDR1 SGHVS and CDR2 FQNEAQ. There are 15 residues in the CDR3. Trimming removed 5 bases at V and 10 bases at J, with 18 bases between. The CDR3, as DNA: TGTGCCAGCAGCCCTACGGGGGGCGTAGGATCACCCCTCCACTTT. This encodes CASSPTGGVGSPLHF.

The table lists this clonotype with many counts. The rearrangement links TRBV5-1 to TRBJ1-1; 7 bases are shared with TRBD1. J gave up 4 bases and V 4 bases, and 10 bases lay outside the gene matches. The germline CDR1 and CDR2 sequences are SGHRS and YFSETQ. The CDR3 consists of 15 residues. The CDR3 protein is CASSGGTADFTEAFF. The CDR3 DNA follows: TGCGCCAGCAGCGGCGGGACAGCTGACTTCACTGAAGCTTTCTTT.

The chain joins TRBV28 to TRBJ2-2; D ambiguous. CDR3 size: 14 residues. Germline CDR1 and CDR2: MDHEN and SYDVKM. Trimming left V 3 bases short and J 7 bases short, with 12 bases between. In nucleotides, the CDR3 is TGTGCCAGCAGTTTCGTATTAGCTCACGGGGAGCTGTTTTTT. It is translated as CASSFVLAHGELFF. Together with reference TRBV28 and TRBJ2-2, the CDR3 gives the full variable domain: DVKVTQSSRYLVKRTGEKVFLECVQDMDHENMFWYRQDPGLGLRLIYFSYDVKMKEKGDIPEGYSVSREKKERFSLILESASTNQTSMYLCASSFVLAHGELFFGEGSRLTVL.

This clonotype was detected many times. The genes are TRBV20-1 and TRBJ2-7; 8 positions agree with TRBD1. V shed 7 bases, J shed 7 bases, and the junction held 9 bases outside the gene matches. Per the germline V gene, CDR1 is DFQATT and CDR2 is SNEGSKA (reference sequence). The CDR3 is 12 residues long. CDR3 in DNA: TGCAGTGTCAGACAGGGGACGAGGGAGCAGTACTTC. Its protein is CSVRQGTREQYF.

This clonotype was detected many times. The V call is TRBV28, the J call TRBJ1-2; D not resolved. This CDR3 has 12 amino acids. The germline gives CDR1 MDHEN, CDR2 SYDVKM. V dropped 7 bases and J dropped 4 bases, with 10 bases sitting between them. The CDR3 here is CASTPQFYGYTF. DNA for the CDR3: TGTGCCAGCACCCCACAGTTCTATGGCTACACCTTC.

This clonotype was seen many times. The genes are TRBV6-1 and TRBJ1-4, with 9 nucleotides matching TRBD1. Per germline, CDR1 MNHNS and CDR2 SASEGT. The V gene end was trimmed by 5 bases and the J gene end by 12 bases; junction bases not matched to a gene: 7. CDR3 size: 13 residues. CDR3 nucleotides: TGTGCCAGCAGTTATGGGACAGGGAGGCAACTGTTTTTT. It yields the protein CASSYGTGRQLFF.

This chain connects TRBV5-1 to TRBJ2-1, with 15 positions matching TRBD2. V was clipped by 6 bases and J by 0 bases; unmatched bases: 10. Per germline, CDR1 SGHRS and CDR2 YFSETQ. This CDR3 spans 19 amino acids. CDR3 coding DNA: TGCGCCAGCACCCCGCCGGGACTAGCGGGGGGTAGCTCCTACAATGAGCAGTTCTTC. Translating gives CASTPPGLAGGSSYNEQFF.

Ten or more counts support this clonotype. The chain couples TRBV29-1 to TRBJ1-2; D is possibly TRBD1 (5 bases). This CDR3 is built from 13 residues. The V and J ends lost 0 bases and 8 bases respectively, with 13 bases between them. Germline CDR1 and CDR2: SQVTM and ANQGSEA. The CDR3 sequence: CSVEDSQGGGYTF. The CDR3 nucleotides are TGCAGCGTTGAAGACAGCCAGGGAGGCGGCTACACCTTC.

In this sample, this clonotype turned up many times. The gene calls are TRBV7-9 and TRBJ2-7; the D is unclear. The CDR3 is 13 residues long. Trimming took 5 bases from V and 5 from J, leaving 13 bases between them. From germline, CDR1 is SEHNR and CDR2 FQNEAQ (reference sequence). The CDR3 nucleotides read TGTGCCAGCAGCACCCAGAATAGGGACGAGCAGTACTTC. The encoded protein is CASSTQNRDEQYF.

This clonotype was seen repeatedly, ten times or more. V is TRBV6-1 and J is TRBJ2-3; D not resolved. The V and J ends lost 6 bases and 1 base respectively, with 11 bases between them. CDR3 length equals 14 residues. Germline CDR1 reads MNHNS; CDR2 reads SASEGT. As DNA, the CDR3 is TGTGCCAGCAGGACTTTTCCTCGCACAGATACGCAGTATTTT. Translated: CASRTFPRTDTQYF.

This clonotype has a count of ten or more. V usage is TRBV7-3 and J usage is TRBJ2-3; maybe TRBD2 (6 bases). There are 18 residues in the CDR3. The germline V gene encodes CDR1 SGHTA and CDR2 FQGTGA. V was clipped by 0 bases and J by 0 bases, with 16 bases between them. CDR3 in DNA: TGTGCCAGCAGCTTAACTTCTAAGGCTAGCGTAAGCACAGATACGCAGTATTTT. It yields the protein CASSLTSKASVSTDTQYF. Looking up the rest from reference TRBV7-3 and TRBJ2-3 gives the full variable domain: GAGVSQTPSNKVTEKGKYVELRCDPISGHTALYWYRQSLGQGPEFLIYFQGTGAADDSGLPNDRFFAVRPEGSVSTLKIQRTERGDSAVYLCASSLTSKASVSTDTQYFGPGTRLTVL.

This clonotype was observed at least ten times. The chain employs TRBV14 and TRBJ1-1; D unclear. The CDR3 has 14 residues. V was cut by 1 base and J by 4 bases, with 10 bases left in between. Germline assignment: CDR1 SGHDN and CDR2 FVKESK. CDR3 bases: TGTGCCAGCAGCCAAGCGGCTACGAGCACTGAAGCTTTCTTT. It translates to CASSQAATSTEAFF.